The clone carrying this T cell receptor (beta chain) was found many times. The TCRbeta library was prepared with unique molecular identifiers. TCRdb fed the PCR reads into MiXCR, producing one record per CDR3 protein. The sample yields about 610,000 distinct CDR3 sequences, roughly a tenth seen once. The data belong to a study of T-cell reconstitution after alpha-beta-depleted transplantation in children. Germline loops: CDR1 SEHNR, CDR2 FQNEAQ (reference sequence). V was trimmed by 0 bases and J by 8 bases, leaving 4 bases between them. CDR3 length: 11 amino acids. The genes are TRBV7-9 and TRBJ1-1, with D uncertain. The input for sequencing was PBMCs from the stem cell graft donor, taken from the stem cell graft. This TCR was sampled from a human donor who donated a stem cell graft to a child with acute myeloid leukemia. CDR3 nucleotides: TGTGCCAGCAGCTTAGCTTTGGAAGCTTTCTTT. It yields the protein CASSLALEAFF.